This paragraph covers one T cell receptor (beta chain) sequence. Its antigen remains unknown. The record originates from a study of shared clonotypes between healthy human individuals. Study information: Those who served as donors were two women and a few men between the ages of 18 and 49.

This table comes from immunoSEQ multiplex PCR, and its TCRdb copy is limited to in-frame clones, with some not included. The table includes 1.5 million to 2.5 million clones, around 96% detected once. Trimming removed 0 bases from V and 4 bases from J, with 7 bases in between. CDR1 MNHEY and CDR2 SMNVEV come from the germline V gene (reference sequence). The CDR3 length is 14 residues. Terminally differentiated effector memory CD45RA+ cells were excluded from the naive CD8 cells, which were CD45RO-negative and positively selected for CCR7. Regarding the study as a whole: Roughly 5% of naive CD4 clonotypes were common to several donors. Incomplete sequencing of sorted subsets was indicated by rarefaction despite large depth.

This rearrangement joins TRBV27 to TRBJ1-5, with D uncertain. The TCR comes from a man younger than 35 in good health. Sequencing input: naive CD8+ T cells sorted from blood. The CDR3 DNA follows: TGTGCCAGCAGTTTATCGAGCATAAATCAGCCCCAGCATTTT. Its protein product is CASSLSSINQPQHF.